A selection of T cell receptor beta chains follows, all from one sample in a study of T cell responses to AZD1222 COVID-19 vaccine. Generated by immunoSEQ multiplex PCR, the TCRdb table keeps only in-frame clones and is missing some. The data hold more than 120,000 clones, with 85% to 90% observed a single time. The sequences come from peripheral blood, collected 28 days after the second AZD1222 dose. These TCRs come from an adult who received the AZD1222 COVID-19 vaccine. CDR3s include the opening cysteine and the closing phenylalanine or tryptophan. A D gene is named only where the DNA matches it firmly. Size values are once, few and many counts, or a class for expanded clones, and some rows have none.

J gene,V gene,D gene,clone size,CDR3 protein,CDR3 DNA
TRBJ1-4,TRBV18,TRBD1,-,CASSPGQANEKLFF,TGTGCCAGCTCACCGGGACAGGCTAATGAAAAACTGTTTTTT
TRBJ1-5,TRBV19,TRBD1,-,CASSPWTGGGNQPQHF,TGTGCCAGTAGTCCCTGGACAGGTGGAGGCAATCAGCCCCAGCATTTT
TRBJ1-1,TRBV7-2,-,-,CASSLGYTEAFF,TGTGCCAGCAGCTTAGGGTACACTGAAGCTTTCTTT
TRBJ1-2,TRBV7-2,-,-,CASSLALGGHYGYTF,TGTGCCAGCAGCTTAGCGTTGGGGGGCCACTATGGCTACACCTTC
TRBJ2-5,TRBV7-2,-,-,CASSQRIGTGVLETQYF,TGTGCCAGCAGCCAGAGAATCGGGACCGGGGTACTGGAGACCCAGTACTTC
TRBJ1-6,TRBV3-1/TRBV3-2,-,-,CASSQERDRSYNSPLHF,TGTGCCAGCAGCCAAGAAAGGGACCGCTCCTATAATTCACCCCTCCACTTT
TRBJ2-5,TRBV30,-,-,CAWDSLMGPQYF,TGTGCCTGGGACAGCCTAATGGGCCCCCAGTACTTC
TRBJ2-2,TRBV15,-,-,CATSRAPAGSSTGELFF,TGTGCCACCAGCAGAGCCCCTGCGGGAAGTAGCACCGGGGAGCTGTTTTTT
TRBJ2-3,TRBV28,TRBD1,-,CASSLGTGGKGIVDTQYF,TGTGCCAGCAGTTTGGGGACAGGGGGCAAAGGAATAGTAGATACGCAGTATTTT
TRBJ1-3,TRBV9,-,-,CASSVDRNYSGNTIYF,TGTGCCAGCAGCGTGGACCGGAACTACTCTGGAAACACCATATATTTT
TRBJ1-6,TRBV5-1,-,-,CASRPGYGDNSPLHF,TGCGCCAGCAGACCCGGGTATGGAGATAATTCACCCCTCCACTTT
TRBJ2-3,TRBV15,-,-,CATSRGPEHSTDTQYF,TGTGCCACCAGCAGAGGTCCAGAACACTCCACAGATACGCAGTATTTT
TRBJ1-4,TRBV30,-,-,CAWSVGGKLFF,TGTGCCTGGAGTGTAGGCGGTAAACTGTTTTTT
TRBJ2-7,TRBV27,TRBD1,-,CASGDRAPYEQYF,TGTGCCAGCGGAGACAGGGCCCCCTACGAGCAGTACTTC
TRBJ2-5,TRBV11-2,-,few,CASSPTDGKETQYF,TGTGCCAGCAGCCCGACGGACGGAAAAGAGACCCAGTACTTC
TRBJ2-5,TRBV3-1/TRBV3-2,TRBD2,-,CASSRGPTSGRAGETQYF,TGTGCCAGCAGCCGCGGACCGACTAGCGGGAGGGCCGGGGAGACCCAGTACTTC
TRBJ2-3,TRBV13,TRBD2,-,CASSRGTSGGDTQYF,TGTGCCAGCAGCCGGGGGACTAGCGGGGGCGATACGCAGTATTTT
TRBJ1-2,TRBV19,-,-,CASSIYPGAQYGYTF,TGTGCCAGTAGTATATATCCGGGGGCGCAATACGGCTACACCTTC
TRBJ1-4,TRBV15,-,-,CATSRDHGATNEKLFF,TGTGCCACCAGCAGAGATCATGGGGCAACTAATGAAAAACTGTTTTTT
TRBJ2-4,TRBV5-1,TRBD1,-,CASSSGQGGPKNIQYF,TGCGCCAGCAGCTCTGGACAGGGAGGACCCAAAAACATTCAGTACTTC
TRBJ1-1,TRBV6-1,TRBD1,-,CASSEGAGGVTEAFF,TGTGCCAGCAGTGAAGGGGCAGGGGGCGTTACTGAAGCTTTCTTT
TRBJ1-2,TRBV5-1,-,-,CASSLEAGRADYGYTF,TGCGCCAGCAGCTTGGAGGCCGGCAGGGCGGACTATGGCTACACCTTC
TRBJ1-1,TRBV4-1,-,-,CASSPAGLMNTEAFF,TGCGCCAGCAGCCCCGCCGGACTCATGAACACTGAAGCTTTCTTT
TRBJ1-5,TRBV19,-,-,CASSITNQPQHF,TGTGCCAGTAGTATCACCAATCAGCCCCAGCATTTT
TRBJ1-5,TRBV6-2/TRBV6-3,-,once,CASSYLGTDNQPQHF,TGTGCCAGCAGTTACTTAGGGACTGATAATCAGCCCCAGCATTTT
TRBJ1-2,TRBV6-5,-,-,CASSTQVMDGYTF,TGTGCCAGCAGTACCCAGGTTATGGATGGCTACACCTTC
TRBJ1-5,TRBV2,-,-,CASTLDKAQFNQPQHF,-
TRBJ2-3,TRBV15,-,once,CATSRDLGGTDTQYF,TGTGCCACCAGCAGAGATTTGGGGGGCACAGATACGCAGTATTTT
TRBJ2-5,TRBV29-1,TRBD2,-,CSVVRGTSGLQETQYF,TGCAGCGTCGTGAGGGGGACTAGCGGACTCCAAGAGACCCAGTACTTC
TRBJ1-1,TRBV6-4,TRBD1,-,CASSRQGNTEAFF,TGTGCCAGCAGTCGACAGGGAAACACTGAAGCTTTCTTT
TRBJ2-2,TRBV19,-,-,CASSIVTGAAGELFF,TGTGCCAGTAGTATAGTGACAGGAGCGGCCGGGGAGCTGTTTTTT
TRBJ1-5,TRBV4-2,-,-,CASSEGGSNQPQHF,TGTGCCAGCAGCGAAGGGGGTAGCAATCAGCCCCAGCATTTT
TRBJ1-2,TRBV12-5,TRBD1,-,CASGLVGQVGANYGYTF,TGTGCTAGTGGTTTGGTAGGACAGGTGGGGGCTAACTATGGCTACACCTTC
TRBJ1-1,TRBV28,-,-,CASSQQGTMNTEAFF,TGTGCCAGCAGTCAACAGGGAACCATGAACACTGAAGCTTTCTTT
TRBJ1-3,TRBV7-2,-,few,CASSLVSGQVSGNTIYF,TGTGCCAGCAGCTTAGTCAGCGGGCAGGTCTCTGGAAACACCATATATTTT